This TCR beta chain was sequenced during a study of T cells expressing NK-cell markers. TCR beta libraries carry UMIs added by 5'RACE template switching. One entry per CDR3 protein, without DNA, is what TCRdb gives after re-calling the 5' RACE reads. This sample's table has some 600,000 distinct CDR3 sequences. From germline, CDR1 is MNHEY and CDR2 SVGEGT. The CDR3 length is 13 residues. The TCR originated in a young man in good health. Sequencing input: blood T cells: a sorted CD56 or NKG2C T cell subset, CD4+ or CD8+ T cells, or bulk PBMC T cells (not recorded which). The V and J genes are TRBV6-2 or TRBV6-3 and TRBJ2-1; TCRdb names TRBD2, which stays unverified in the absence of DNA. The chain's CDR3 is CASTYASDDEQFF.